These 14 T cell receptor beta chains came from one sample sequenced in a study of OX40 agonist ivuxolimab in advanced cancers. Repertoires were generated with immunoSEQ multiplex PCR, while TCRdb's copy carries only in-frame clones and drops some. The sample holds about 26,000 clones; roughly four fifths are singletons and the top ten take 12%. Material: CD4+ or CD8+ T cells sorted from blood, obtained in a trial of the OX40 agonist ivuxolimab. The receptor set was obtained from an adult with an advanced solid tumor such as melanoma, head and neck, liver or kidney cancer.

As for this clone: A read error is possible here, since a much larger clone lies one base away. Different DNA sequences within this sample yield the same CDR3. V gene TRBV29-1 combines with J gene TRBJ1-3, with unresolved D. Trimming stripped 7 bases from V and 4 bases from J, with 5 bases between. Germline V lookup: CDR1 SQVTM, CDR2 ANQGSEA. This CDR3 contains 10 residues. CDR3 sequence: CSAVGNTIYF. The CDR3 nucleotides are TGCAGCGCAGTGGGAAACACCATATATTTT.

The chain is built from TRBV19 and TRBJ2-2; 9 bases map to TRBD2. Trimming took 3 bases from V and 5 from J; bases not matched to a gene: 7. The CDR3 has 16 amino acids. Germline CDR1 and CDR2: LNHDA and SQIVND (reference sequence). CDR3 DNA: TGTGCCAGTAGTATCACCCGGCGGGGGGGGACCGGGGAGCTGTTTTTT. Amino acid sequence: CASSITRRGGTGELFF.

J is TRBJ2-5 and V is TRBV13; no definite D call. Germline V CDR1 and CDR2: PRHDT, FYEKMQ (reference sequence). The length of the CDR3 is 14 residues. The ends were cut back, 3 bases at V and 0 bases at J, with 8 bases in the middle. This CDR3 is CASSLTEYQETQYF. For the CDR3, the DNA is TGTGCCAGCAGCTTGACGGAGTACCAAGAGACCCAGTACTTC.

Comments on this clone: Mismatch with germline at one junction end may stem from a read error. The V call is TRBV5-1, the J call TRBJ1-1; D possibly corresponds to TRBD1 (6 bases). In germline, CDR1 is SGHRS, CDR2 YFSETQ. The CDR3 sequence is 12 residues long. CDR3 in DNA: TGTGCCAGCAGCCTCGGACAGCTTGAAGCTTTCTTT. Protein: CASSLGQLEAFF.

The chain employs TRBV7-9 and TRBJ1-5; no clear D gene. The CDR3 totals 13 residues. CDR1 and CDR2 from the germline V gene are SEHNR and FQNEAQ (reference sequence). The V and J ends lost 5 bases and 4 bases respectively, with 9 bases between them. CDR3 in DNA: TGTGCCAGCAGCCAACAAGGGAATCAGCCCCAGCATTTT. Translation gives CASSQQGNQPQHF.

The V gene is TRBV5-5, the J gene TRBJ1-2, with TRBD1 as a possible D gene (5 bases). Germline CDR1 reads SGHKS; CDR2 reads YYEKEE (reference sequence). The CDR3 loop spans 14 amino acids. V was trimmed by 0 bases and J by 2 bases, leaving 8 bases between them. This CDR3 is CASSLVKGNYGYTF. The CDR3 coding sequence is TGTGCCAGCAGCTTGGTTAAGGGGAACTATGGCTACACCTTC.

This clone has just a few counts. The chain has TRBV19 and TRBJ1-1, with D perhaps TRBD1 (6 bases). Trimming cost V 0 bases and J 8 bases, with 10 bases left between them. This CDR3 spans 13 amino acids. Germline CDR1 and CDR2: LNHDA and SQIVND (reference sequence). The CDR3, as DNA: TGTGCCAGTAGTATAGATCTAACAGGGGAAGCTTTCTTT. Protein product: CASSIDLTGEAFF.

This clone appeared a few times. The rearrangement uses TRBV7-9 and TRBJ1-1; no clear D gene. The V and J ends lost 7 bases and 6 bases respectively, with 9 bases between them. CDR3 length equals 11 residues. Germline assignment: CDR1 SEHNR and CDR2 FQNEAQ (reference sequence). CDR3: CASNQTPEAFF. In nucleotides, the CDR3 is TGTGCCAGCAACCAAACCCCTGAAGCTTTCTTT.

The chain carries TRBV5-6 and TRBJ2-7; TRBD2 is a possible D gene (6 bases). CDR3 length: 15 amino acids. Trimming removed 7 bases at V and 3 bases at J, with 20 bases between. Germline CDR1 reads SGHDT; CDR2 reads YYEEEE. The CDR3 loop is CASAPAERADYEQYF. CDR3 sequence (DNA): TGTGCCAGCGCCCCCGCGGAGCGGGCGGACTACGAGCAGTACTTC.

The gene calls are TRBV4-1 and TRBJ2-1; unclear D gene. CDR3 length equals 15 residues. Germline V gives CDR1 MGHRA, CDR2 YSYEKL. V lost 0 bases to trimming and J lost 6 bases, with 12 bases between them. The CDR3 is CASSQDRSSLNEQFF. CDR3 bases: TGCGCCAGCAGCCAAGATCGGTCGTCACTCAATGAGCAGTTCTTC.

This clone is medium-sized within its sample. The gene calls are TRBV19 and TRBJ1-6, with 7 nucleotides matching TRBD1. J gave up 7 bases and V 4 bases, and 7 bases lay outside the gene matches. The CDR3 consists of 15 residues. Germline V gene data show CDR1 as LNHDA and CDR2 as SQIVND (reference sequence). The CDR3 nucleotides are TGTGCCAGTAGTACCCGACAGGGTGGCAATTCACCCCTCCACTTT. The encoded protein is CASSTRQGGNSPLHF.

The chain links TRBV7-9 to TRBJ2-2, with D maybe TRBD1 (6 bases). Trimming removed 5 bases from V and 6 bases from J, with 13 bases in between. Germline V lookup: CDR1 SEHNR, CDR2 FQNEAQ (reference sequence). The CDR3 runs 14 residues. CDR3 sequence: CASSIHRDSGELFF. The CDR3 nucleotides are TGTGCCAGCAGCATCCACAGGGATTCCGGGGAGCTGTTTTTT.

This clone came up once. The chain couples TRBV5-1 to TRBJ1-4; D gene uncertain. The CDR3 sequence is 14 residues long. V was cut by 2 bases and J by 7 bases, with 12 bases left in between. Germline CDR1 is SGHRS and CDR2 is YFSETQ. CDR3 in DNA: TGCGCCAGCAGCTTTAGTGATGCGGGTGAAAAACTGTTTTTT. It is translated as CASSFSDAGEKLFF.

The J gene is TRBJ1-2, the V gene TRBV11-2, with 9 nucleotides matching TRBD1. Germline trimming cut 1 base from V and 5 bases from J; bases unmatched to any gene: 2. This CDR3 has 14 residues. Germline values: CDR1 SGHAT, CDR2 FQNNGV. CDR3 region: CASSLGGTGYGYTF. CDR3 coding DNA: TGTGCCAGCAGCTTAGGTGGGACAGGGTATGGCTACACCTTC.